This section outlines one T cell receptor beta chain sequence together with its context. The data belong to a study of blood T cell repertoires in COVID-19. Only in-frame clones appear in the TCRdb table, and some are missing; sequencing was by immunoSEQ multiplex PCR. The table shows roughly 42,000 clones, with around 90% occurring only once. This receptor was identified in a man between 45 and 60 years old with active COVID-19. The sample consisted of peripheral blood.

The CDR3 nucleotides read TGCGCCAGCAGCCAAGAACAGGGGGGAAAGACCCAGTACTTC. This translates into CASSQEQGGKTQYF. The gene calls are TRBV4-1 and TRBJ2-5, with 8 bases aligning to TRBD1. From germline, CDR1 is MGHRA and CDR2 YSYEKL. The CDR3 is 14 residues long. V shed 0 bases and J 6 bases; nucleotides not matched to a gene: 3.